The rows below give T cell receptor beta chains drawn from one sample of a study of CD8+ T cells in alopecia areata. TCRdb's copy holds only in-frame clones and misses some; the assay was immunoSEQ multiplex PCR. Of about 76,000 clones listed, 25% to 30% were seen once; the top ten hold 14% to 15%. The sequencing used CD8+ T cells sorted from blood, collected at week 4, from a patient treated with tofacitinib. The receptors here all came from a human donor with alopecia areata. The CDR3 runs from the conserved cysteine through the conserved F or W. A D gene is named only where the DNA matches it firmly. Clone size is stated in some rows and not others, as once, few, many or a class when expanded.

abundance	d_gene	j_gene	v_gene	CDR3aa	CDR3nt
few	NA	TRBJ2-1	TRBV11-2	CASSSYRGADEQFF	TGTGCCAGCAGCTCCTATCGGGGAGCCGATGAGCAGTTCTTC
few	TRBD2	TRBJ2-7	TRBV27	CAISAGGPGEQYF	TGTGCCATATCAGCGGGAGGGCCAGGGGAGCAGTACTTC
NA	TRBD2	TRBJ2-1	TRBV29-1	CSVDGTSIEQFF	TGCAGCGTAGACGGGACTAGCATTGAGCAGTTCTTC
few	NA	TRBJ2-3	TRBV25-1	CASSDRGEWRRTQYF	TGTGCCAGCAGTGACAGGGGGGAATGGCGGCGTACGCAGTATTTT
NA	NA	TRBJ2-2	TRBV29-1	CSVVAGDTGELFF	TGCAGCGTTGTGGCAGGGGACACCGGGGAGCTGTTTTTT
NA	TRBD1	TRBJ2-1	TRBV29-1	CSTRGQGVRDEQFF	TGCAGCACGCGGGGACAGGGGGTGAGGGATGAGCAGTTCTTC
few	NA	TRBJ1-5	TRBV2	CASRGQTDQPQHF	TGTGCCAGCAGAGGACAGACTGATCAGCCCCAGCATTTT
NA	TRBD2	TRBJ2-3	TRBV7-8	CASTPWGGNADTQYF	TGTGCCAGCACCCCATGGGGAGGGAACGCAGATACGCAGTATTTT
NA	TRBD2	TRBJ2-1	TRBV19	CASSPSGRVWNEQFF	TGTGCCAGTAGCCCTAGCGGGAGGGTGTGGAATGAGCAGTTCTTC
once	TRBD2	TRBJ2-7	TRBV19	CASSGTSGSYEQYF	TGTGCCAGTAGCGGGACTAGCGGGAGCTACGAGCAGTACTTC
NA	TRBD1	TRBJ2-7	TRBV29-1	CSVAAGTGKGYEQYF	TGCAGCGTTGCGGCCGGGACAGGGAAAGGGTACGAGCAGTACTTC
few	TRBD1	TRBJ1-5	TRBV5-4	CASSLDQGVGQPQHF	TGTGCCAGCAGCTTGGACCAGGGGGTCGGTCAGCCCCAGCATTTT
few	NA	TRBJ2-2	TRBV30	CAWSTGNTGELFF	TGTGCCTGGAGCACAGGGAACACCGGGGAGCTGTTTTTT
NA	NA	TRBJ2-7	TRBV27	CASSQLYPSVDEQYF	TGTGCCAGCAGTCAACTATACCCTTCCGTCGACGAGCAGTACTTC
NA	NA	TRBJ1-1	TRBV19	CATLMGTEAFF	TGTGCCACTCTCATGGGGACCGAAGCTTTCTTT
once	TRBD1	TRBJ2-1	TRBV29-1	CSARTGGYNEQFF	TGCAGCGCTAGGACAGGGGGTTACAATGAGCAGTTCTTC
NA	TRBD2	TRBJ2-7	TRBV7-9	CARGLAGAYEQYF	TGTGCAAGAGGACTAGCGGGAGCCTACGAGCAGTACTTC